This entry describes one T cell receptor beta chain. Its specificity is unknown. The source of the sample is a study of a mutant IDH1 vaccine in newly diagnosed glioma. CDR1 is SGHAT, CDR2 FQNNGV, per germline. The CDR3 loop spans 15 amino acids. Trimming left V 2 bases short and J 4 bases short, with 14 bases between. Assay used: immunoSEQ multiplex PCR; TCRdb lists only in-frame clones, some missing. The sample includes approximately 56,000 clones, less than 75% of them seen just once. The time point is: week 47, end of study. Topical imiquimod accompanied each vaccine dose, which consisted of 300 ug of mutant IDH1 20-mer peptide.

The chain recombines TRBV11-2 with TRBJ1-1, with D possibly TRBD1 on 5 matching bases. The sequences come from peripheral blood mononuclear cells (PBMCs), collected from a glioma patient whose treatment included an IDH1 peptide vaccine. The TCR was taken from a middle-aged man with glioma. Some clones in this sample may be carry-over from other donors' samples. The CDR3 reads CASSLNPSGGTEAFF. The DNA for the CDR3 is TGTGCCAGCAGCTTAAACCCAAGTGGGGGCACTGAAGCTTTCTTT.